These 15 T cell receptor beta chains were sequenced from one sample in a study of T cells in tumors and immune-related adverse events (dated by TCRdb to the early 2020s). Library prep was done by the immunoSEQ multiplex PCR assay. TCRdb took over this immuneACCESS table, retaining in-frame rearrangements with V and J assigned. Such tables are incomplete; in checked studies, under half of the missing clones stem from an unresolved V gene, and the remainder is unexplained. For this sample the table gives more than 20,000 clones, of which about nine tenths were detected only once. 1.3% to 1.5% of the sample is held by the ten biggest clonotypes. The treatment or condition label, as the study defines it: nivolumab (PD-1 blockade) given before sampling. This specimen consisted of lymph node tissue, obtained from a patient treated with anti-PD-1 therapy. The source is a female donor with metastatic renal cell carcinoma.

The chain couples TRBV4-2 to TRBJ1-5, with D unclear. Trimming removed 1 base at V and 2 bases at J, with 12 bases between. Per germline, CDR1 LGHNA and CDR2 YNFKEQ. The CDR3 runs to 16 residues. CDR3 region: CASSQVGFGGNQPQHF. The CDR3 DNA reads as TGTGCCAGCAGCCAAGTCGGCTTCGGTGGCAATCAGCCCCAGCATTTT.

This clone was recorded a few times. This chain connects TRBV6-4 to TRBJ2-7, with TRBD1 as a possible D gene (6 bases). Deletions cut 2 bases from V and 6 bases from J, with 8 bases between. The CDR3 spans 12 residues. Germline-derived CDR1 and CDR2 are MRHNA and SNTAGT. CDR3 sequence: CASSDTQGEQYF. The CDR3, as DNA: TGTGCCAGCAGTGACACACAGGGCGAGCAGTACTTC.

The genes are TRBV7-2 and TRBJ1-2; D perhaps matches TRBD1 (5 bases). In germline, CDR1 is SGHTA, CDR2 FQGNSA. This CDR3 is built from 14 residues. V lost 4 bases to trimming and J lost 8 bases, with 17 bases between them. As DNA, the CDR3 is TGTGCCAGCAGCTCCCCGGGGAAGGGGACGGGCTACACCTTC. It translates to CASSSPGKGTGYTF.

This clone appeared once. The J gene is TRBJ1-3, the V gene TRBV30; no firm D call. Germline loops: CDR1 GTSNPN, CDR2 SVGIG (reference sequence). CDR3 size: 13 residues. Trimming removed 7 bases from V and 3 bases from J, with 13 bases in between. The CDR3: CAFNTALGNTIYF. Written as DNA, the CDR3 is TGTGCCTTTAACACAGCTCTTGGAAACACCATATATTTT.

This chain links TRBV18 with TRBJ2-6; D is unresolved. V dropped 0 bases and J dropped 1 base, with 4 bases sitting between them. Germline CDR1 reads KGHSH; CDR2 reads LQKENI. The CDR3 is 15 residues long. The CDR3 sequence is CASSPPVSGANVLTF. In DNA, the CDR3 is TGTGCCAGCTCACCACCGGTATCTGGGGCCAACGTCCTGACTTTC.

The chain carries TRBV19 and TRBJ1-1; 7 nucleotides line up with TRBD1. This CDR3 region has 15 residues. Germline loops: CDR1 LNHDA, CDR2 SQIVND (reference sequence). Trimming took 2 bases from V and 1 from J; bases not matched to a gene: 4. This CDR3 reads CASSISGTENTEAFF. CDR3 in DNA: TGTGCCAGTAGTATATCCGGGACAGAGAACACTGAAGCTTTCTTT.

V and J are TRBV11-2 and TRBJ2-1; the D gene is possibly TRBD1 (5 bases). V was clipped by 5 bases and J by 8 bases, with 10 bases between them. The CDR3 runs to 12 residues. Germline-derived CDR1 and CDR2 are SGHAT and FQNNGV. The CDR3, as DNA: TGTGCCAGCAGCCCGCAGGGCTATGAGCAGTTCTTC. Residues: CASSPQGYEQFF.

This chain joins TRBV6-6 and TRBJ1-2, with D hard to call. The CDR3 is made up of 14 amino acids. Germline V gene sequence: CDR1 MNHNY, CDR2 SVGAGI (reference sequence). Trimming left V 0 bases short and J 4 bases short, with 9 bases between. In DNA form, the CDR3 reads TGTGCCAGCAGTTACTCGCAGGATTTCTATGGCTACACCTTC. It specifies CASSYSQDFYGYTF.

The rearrangement links TRBV10-1 to TRBJ2-5; D uncertain. There are 14 residues in the CDR3. Trimming shortened V by 0 bases and J by 1 base, and 6 bases separated the two germline ends. The germline V gene encodes CDR1 WNHNN and CDR2 SYGVQD (reference sequence). CDR3: CASSESGGQETQYF. CDR3 nucleotides: TGCGCCAGCAGTGAGTCCGGCGGCCAAGAGACCCAGTACTTC.

A single count supports this clone. V and J are TRBV7-2 and TRBJ2-7, with D possibly matching TRBD2 (6 bases). Looked up from germline, CDR1 is SGHTA and CDR2 is FQGNSA. The CDR3 contains 15 residues. Trimming stripped 1 base from V and 4 bases from J, with 14 bases between. The CDR3: CASSLDVEGTYEQYF. CDR3 DNA: TGTGCCAGCAGCTTAGATGTAGAGGGGACTTACGAGCAGTACTTC.

This chain links TRBV7-9 with TRBJ1-4, with 10 nucleotides matching TRBD1. Germline trimming cut 5 bases from V and 7 bases from J; bases unmatched to any gene: 10. Germline CDR1 reads SEHNR; CDR2 reads FQNEAQ (reference sequence). The length of the CDR3 is 16 residues. CDR3: CASSLVDRGRAEKLFF. In DNA, the CDR3 is TGTGCCAGCAGCCTTGTCGACAGGGGGCGTGCTGAAAAACTGTTTTTT.

V gene TRBV19 combines with J gene TRBJ2-5, with TRBD2 identical over 10 bases. The germline CDR1 and CDR2 sequences are LNHDA and SQIVND (reference sequence). Trimming took 5 bases from V and 3 from J; bases not matched to a gene: 6. The length of the CDR3 is 15 residues. The CDR3 bases are TGTGCCAGTAGTTATCTAGCGGGAGAAAAAGAGACCCAGTACTTC. It codes for CASSYLAGEKETQYF.

The chain joins TRBV2 to TRBJ2-7; weak D call: TRBD1 (5 bases). This CDR3 region has 14 residues. In germline, CDR1 is SNHLY, CDR2 FYNNEI. The V gene lost 8 bases and the J gene lost 1 base, with 15 bases spanning the gap. The CDR3 DNA reads TGTGCCAGCCGGAAAGGGCCAGGGTCCTACGAGCAGTACTTC. This gives the protein CASRKGPGSYEQYF.

The V and J genes are TRBV4-1 and TRBJ1-1; the match to TRBD1 covers 8 bases. Germline V gives CDR1 MGHRA, CDR2 YSYEKL. The CDR3 is 16 residues long. V was pared by 4 bases and J by 4 bases, with 11 bases of the junction left unmatched. The DNA for the CDR3 is TGCGCCAGCAGCCCCCAATCGGACAGGGCCCCCACTGAAGCTTTCTTT. Its translation: CASSPQSDRAPTEAFF.

CDR3 sequence: CASSYLGLEYDEQFF. The CDR3 region has the DNA TGTGCCAGCAGTTACCTCGGACTAGAGTACGATGAGCAGTTCTTC. The chain recombines TRBV6-5 with TRBJ2-1; TRBD2 agrees at 7 bases. Trimming at V came to 2 bases and at J to 8 bases, leaving 9 bases not matched to a gene. The CDR3 totals 15 residues. CDR1 and CDR2 from the germline V gene are MNHEY and SVGAGI.